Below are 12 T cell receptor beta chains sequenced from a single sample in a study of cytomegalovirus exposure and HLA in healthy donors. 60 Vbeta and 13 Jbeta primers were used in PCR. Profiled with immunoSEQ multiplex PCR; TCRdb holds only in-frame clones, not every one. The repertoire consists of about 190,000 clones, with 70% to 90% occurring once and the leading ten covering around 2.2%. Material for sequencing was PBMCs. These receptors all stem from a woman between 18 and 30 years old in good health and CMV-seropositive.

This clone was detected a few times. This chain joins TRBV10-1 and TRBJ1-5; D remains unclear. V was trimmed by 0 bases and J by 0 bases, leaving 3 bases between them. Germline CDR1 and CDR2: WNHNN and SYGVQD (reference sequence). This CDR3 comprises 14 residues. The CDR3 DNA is TGCGCCAGCAGTGAGTCCGGTAGCAATCAGCCCCAGCATTTT. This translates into CASSESGSNQPQHF.

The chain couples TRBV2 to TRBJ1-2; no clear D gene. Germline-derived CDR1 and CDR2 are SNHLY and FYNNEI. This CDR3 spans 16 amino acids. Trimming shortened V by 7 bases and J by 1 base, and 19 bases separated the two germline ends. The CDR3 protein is CASTRQRTPLNYGYTF. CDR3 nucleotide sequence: TGTGCCAGCACGAGGCAGAGAACTCCTCTTAACTATGGCTACACCTTC.

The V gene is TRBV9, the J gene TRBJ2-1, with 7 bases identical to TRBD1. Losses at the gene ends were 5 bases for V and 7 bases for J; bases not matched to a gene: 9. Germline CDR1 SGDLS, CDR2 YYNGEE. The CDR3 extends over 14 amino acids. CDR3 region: CASSATGVVNEQFF. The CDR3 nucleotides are TGTGCCAGCAGTGCTACAGGGGTGGTTAATGAGCAGTTCTTC.

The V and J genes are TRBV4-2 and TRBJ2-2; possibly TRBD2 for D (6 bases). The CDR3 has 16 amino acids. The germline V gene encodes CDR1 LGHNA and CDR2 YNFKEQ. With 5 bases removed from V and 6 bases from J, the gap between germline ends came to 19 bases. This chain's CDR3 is CASSSSGELGPGELFF. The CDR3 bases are TGTGCCAGCAGCTCCTCGGGGGAATTGGGCCCCGGGGAGCTGTTTTTT.

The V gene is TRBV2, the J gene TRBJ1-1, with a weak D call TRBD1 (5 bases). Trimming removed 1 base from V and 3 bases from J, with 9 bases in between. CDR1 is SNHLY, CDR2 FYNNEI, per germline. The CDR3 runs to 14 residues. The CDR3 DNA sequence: TGTGCCAGCAGTGAAGAGGGGCGTTACACTGAAGCTTTCTTT. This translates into CASSEEGRYTEAFF. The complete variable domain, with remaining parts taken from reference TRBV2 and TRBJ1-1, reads EPEVTQTPSHQVTQMGQEVILRCVPISNHLYFYWYRQILGQKVEFLVSFYNNEISEKSEIFDDQFSVERPDGSNFTLKIRSTKLEDSAMYFCASSEEGRYTEAFFGQGTRLTVV.

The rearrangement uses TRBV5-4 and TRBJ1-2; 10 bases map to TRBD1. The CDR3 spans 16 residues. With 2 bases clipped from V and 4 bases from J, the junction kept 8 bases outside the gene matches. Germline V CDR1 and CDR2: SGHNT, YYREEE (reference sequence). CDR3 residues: CASSFVGQGLTYGYTF. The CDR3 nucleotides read TGTGCCAGCAGCTTCGTGGGACAGGGGCTGACCTATGGCTACACCTTC.

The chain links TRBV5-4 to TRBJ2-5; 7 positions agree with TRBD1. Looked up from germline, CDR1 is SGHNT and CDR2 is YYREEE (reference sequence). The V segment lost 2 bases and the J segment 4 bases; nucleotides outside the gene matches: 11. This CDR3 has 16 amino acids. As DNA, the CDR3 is TGTGCCAGCAGCTTATGGACAGGAGGCGAAGGAGAGACCCAGTACTTC. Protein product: CASSLWTGGEGETQYF.

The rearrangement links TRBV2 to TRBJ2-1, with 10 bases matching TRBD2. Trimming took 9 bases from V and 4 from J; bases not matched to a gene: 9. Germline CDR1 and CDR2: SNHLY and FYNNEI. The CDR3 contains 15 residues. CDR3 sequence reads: CASDRSGGAYNEQFF. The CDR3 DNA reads TGTGCCAGTGACCGGAGCGGGGGGGCGTACAATGAGCAGTTCTTC.

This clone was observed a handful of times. The CDR3 reads CASSLIAGYPYEQYF. The CDR3 DNA reads as TGTGCCAGCAGCTTAATAGCGGGGTACCCCTACGAGCAGTACTTC. The genes are TRBV7-9 and TRBJ2-7; TRBD2 matches 8 bases. Trimming cost V 2 bases and J 2 bases; bases outside gene matches: 5. The CDR3 consists of 15 residues. Germline CDR1 SEHNR, CDR2 FQNEAQ (reference sequence). Using reference TRBV7-9 and TRBJ2-7 for the parts outside the CDR3, the full variable domain is DTGVSQNPRHKITKRGQNVTFRCDPISEHNRLYWYRQTLGQGPEFLTYFQNEAQLEKSRLLSDRFSAERPKGSFSTLEIQRTEQGDSAMYLCASSLIAGYPYEQYFGPGTRLTVT.

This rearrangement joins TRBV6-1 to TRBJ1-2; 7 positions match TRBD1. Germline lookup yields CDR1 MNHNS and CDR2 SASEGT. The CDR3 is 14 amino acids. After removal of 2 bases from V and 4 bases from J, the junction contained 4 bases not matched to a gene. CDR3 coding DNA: TGTGCCAGCAGTGAACATAGGGACAGCTATGGCTACACCTTC. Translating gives CASSEHRDSYGYTF.

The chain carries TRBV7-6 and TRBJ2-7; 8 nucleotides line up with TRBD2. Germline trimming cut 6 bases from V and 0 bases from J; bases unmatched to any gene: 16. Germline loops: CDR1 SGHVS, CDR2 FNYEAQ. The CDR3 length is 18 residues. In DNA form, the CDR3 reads TGTGCCAGCAGTCCGGGACTAGAGTTCTCCCCTCGCTCCTACGAGCAGTACTTC. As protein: CASSPGLEFSPRSYEQYF. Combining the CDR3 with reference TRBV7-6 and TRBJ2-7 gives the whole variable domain GAGVSQSPRYKVTKRGQDVALRCDPISGHVSLYWYRQALGQGPEFLTYFNYEAQQDKSGLPNDRFSAERPEGSISTLTIQRTEQRDSAMYRCASSPGLEFSPRSYEQYFGPGTRLTVT.

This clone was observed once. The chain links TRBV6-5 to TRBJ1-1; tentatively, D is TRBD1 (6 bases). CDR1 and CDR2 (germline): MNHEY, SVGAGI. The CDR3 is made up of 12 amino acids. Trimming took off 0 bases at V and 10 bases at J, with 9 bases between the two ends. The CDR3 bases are TGTGCCAGCAGTTACTCAGGGGGTGTAGCTTTCTTT. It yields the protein CASSYSGGVAFF.